These 15 T cell receptor beta chains were sequenced from one sample in a study of cytomegalovirus exposure and HLA in healthy donors. Primers: 60 Vbeta forward and 13 Jbeta reverse. Sequencing was performed with immunoSEQ multiplex PCR; in TCRdb, only in-frame clones are kept and a portion is missing. The sample consists of 150,000 or so clones, more than 65% of them appearing once. The specimen sequenced was PBMCs. The source of these receptors is a man in his late teens or twenties in good health and CMV-seropositive.

The rearrangement joins TRBV28 to TRBJ2-3; 10 bases align to TRBD2. J gave up 0 bases and V 1 base, and 10 bases lay outside the gene matches. This CDR3 is 19 amino acids long. Germline loops: CDR1 MDHEN, CDR2 SYDVKM. CDR3 in DNA: TGTGCCAGCAGTTTATCCCTCCTAGCGGGGGTAAGTAGCACAGATACGCAGTATTTT. This translates into CASSLSLLAGVSSTDTQYF.

This clone has more than one count but fewer than ten. The chain carries TRBV6-1 and TRBJ1-2, with D unclear. Germline CDR1 and CDR2: MNHNS and SASEGT. Trimming took off 4 bases at V and 10 bases at J, with 25 bases between the two ends. The CDR3 length is 16 residues. The DNA of the CDR3 is TGTGCCAGCAGTGCCCCGGGAGGTATGGCGATACATTACTACACCTTC. It translates to CASSAPGGMAIHYYTF.

The CDR3 region has the DNA TGTGCCAGCAGAGGGCCTAGCGGGAGGGTGAGCTCCTACAATGAGCAGTTCTTC. It specifies CASRGPSGRVSSYNEQFF. The genes are TRBV25-1 and TRBJ2-1; 12 positions match TRBD2. Germline V CDR1 and CDR2: MGHDK, SYGVNS. After removal of 6 bases from V and 0 bases from J, the junction contained 9 bases not matched to a gene. This CDR3 has 18 residues.

This chain links TRBV4-1 with TRBJ1-4; D is perhaps TRBD1 (6 bases). Germline V gene lookup returns CDR1 MGHRA and CDR2 YSYEKL. CDR3 length: 16 residues. V lost 5 bases and J lost 3, with 16 bases in between. For the CDR3, the DNA is TGCGCCAGCAGCGGGACAAGCCAATTAGCTAATGAAAAACTGTTTTTT. Translating gives CASSGTSQLANEKLFF.

This clone appeared a single time. This chain connects TRBV15 to TRBJ1-3; a possible D gene is TRBD1 (6 bases). Germline V gene sequence: CDR1 LNHNV, CDR2 YYDKDF (reference sequence). The CDR3 contains 15 residues. Trimming removed 0 bases at V and 2 bases at J, with 8 bases between. The CDR3 bases are TGTGCCACCAGCAGAGACAGGGGAGCTGGAAACACCATATATTTT. It specifies CATSRDRGAGNTIYF. Complete variable domain (other parts from reference TRBV15 and TRBJ1-3): DAMVIQNPRYQVTQFGKPVTLSCSQTLNHNVMYWYQQKSSQAPKLLFHYYDKDFNNEADTPDNFQSRRPNTSFCFLDIRSPGLGDTAMYLCATSRDRGAGNTIYFGEGSWLTVV.

The chain uses TRBV30 and TRBJ1-5; TRBD1 is a possible D gene (5 bases). Trimming cost V 0 bases and J 7 bases, with 19 bases left between them. The CDR3 sequence is 16 residues long. The V gene's germline CDR1 is GTSNPN and CDR2 SVGIG (reference sequence). CDR3 protein: CAWSVMGQGLGQPQHF. CDR3 DNA sequence: TGTGCCTGGAGTGTGATGGGGCAGGGCTTAGGACAGCCCCAGCATTTT.

The chain is built from TRBV11-2 and TRBJ1-5; D gene unclear. Germline V gives CDR1 SGHAT, CDR2 FQNNGV. The CDR3 length is 13 residues. Trimming took 3 bases from V and 6 from J, leaving 9 bases between them. This chain's CDR3 is CASSLDWSQPQHF. DNA for the CDR3: TGTGCCAGCAGCTTGGATTGGAGTCAGCCCCAGCATTTT.

The chain employs TRBV6-1 and TRBJ1-1; TRBD1 aligns across 7 bases. Germline CDR1 reads MNHNS; CDR2 reads SASEGT. The length of the CDR3 is 13 residues. V shed 4 bases and J 5 bases; nucleotides not matched to a gene: 4. The CDR3 nucleotides read TGTGCCAGCAGTGCGACAGGGTGGACTGAAGCTTTCTTT. It yields the protein CASSATGWTEAFF.

V is TRBV5-4 and J is TRBJ1-1; 7 nucleotides agree with TRBD1. Germline lookup yields CDR1 SGHNT and CDR2 YYREEE (reference sequence). The ends lost 4 bases at V and 2 bases at J; junction bases unmatched: 8. This CDR3 region has 15 residues. The CDR3 DNA is TGTGCCAGCAGCCCAATACAGGGGACTAACACTGAAGCTTTCTTT. Translation gives CASSPIQGTNTEAFF.

V is TRBV5-1 and J is TRBJ2-3; maybe TRBD1 (6 bases). The V gene's germline CDR1 is SGHRS and CDR2 YFSETQ. Trimming shortened V by 4 bases and J by 6 bases, and 18 bases separated the two germline ends. CDR3 length: 15 amino acids. CDR3 DNA sequence: TGCGCCAGCAGCAGAAACAGGGCCCCGGGGGATACGCAGTATTTT. Protein: CASSRNRAPGDTQYF.

This chain connects TRBV4-1 to TRBJ1-2; D is possibly TRBD1 (6 bases). The CDR3 is 15 residues long. Germline CDR1 is MGHRA and CDR2 is YSYEKL. V was clipped by 1 base and J by 4 bases, with 13 bases between them. The DNA for the CDR3 is TGCGCCAGCAGCCAAGGACGGACAGCCCCCTATGGCTACACCTTC. Residues: CASSQGRTAPYGYTF.

This clone turned up a few times. The chain couples TRBV7-9 to TRBJ2-1; 9 bases are shared with TRBD1. The CDR3 consists of 14 residues. V trimming: 8 bases; J trimming: 7 bases; junction bases outside the gene matches: 9. Per the germline V gene, CDR1 is SEHNR and CDR2 is FQNEAQ (reference sequence). CDR3 protein: CASDSGTGMNEQFF. The DNA for the CDR3 is TGTGCCAGCGACTCCGGGACAGGGATGAATGAGCAGTTCTTC.

This clone was recorded a few times. The chain employs TRBV5-1 and TRBJ1-1; D possibly corresponds to TRBD1 (5 bases). V lost 0 bases to trimming and J lost 11 bases, with 20 bases between them. Germline lookup yields CDR1 SGHRS and CDR2 YFSETQ. The CDR3 extends over 15 amino acids. CDR3 residues: CASSLEGWGGDGAFF. CDR3 sequence (DNA): TGCGCCAGCAGCTTGGAGGGGTGGGGAGGAGACGGGGCTTTCTTT.

The chain has TRBV7-2 and TRBJ2-1; a possible D gene is TRBD1 (5 bases). Trimming took 5 bases from V and 0 from J, leaving 11 bases between them. The germline V gene encodes CDR1 SGHTA and CDR2 FQGNSA. The CDR3 is 15 residues long. This CDR3 reads CASSLDRSSYNEQFF. The CDR3 region has the DNA TGTGCCAGCAGCCTCGACAGAAGCTCCTACAATGAGCAGTTCTTC.

The chain employs TRBV7-2 and TRBJ2-1; D is uncertain. The CDR3 covers 13 residues. V lost 0 bases and J 2 bases, leaving 2 bases between the germline ends. From germline, CDR1 is SGHTA and CDR2 FQGNSA. The CDR3 loop is CASSLATYNEQFF. CDR3 DNA: TGTGCCAGCAGCTTAGCTACCTACAATGAGCAGTTCTTC.